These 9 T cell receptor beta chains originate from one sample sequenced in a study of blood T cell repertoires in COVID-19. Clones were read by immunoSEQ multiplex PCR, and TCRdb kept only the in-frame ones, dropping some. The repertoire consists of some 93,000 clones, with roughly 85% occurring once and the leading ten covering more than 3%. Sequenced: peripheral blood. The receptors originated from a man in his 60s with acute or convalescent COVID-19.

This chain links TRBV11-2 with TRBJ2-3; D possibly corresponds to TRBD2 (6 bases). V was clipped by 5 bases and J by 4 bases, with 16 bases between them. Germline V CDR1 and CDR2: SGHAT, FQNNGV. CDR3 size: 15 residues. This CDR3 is CASSPGLVVPDTQYF. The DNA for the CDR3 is TGTGCCAGCAGCCCGGGACTGGTAGTCCCAGATACGCAGTATTTT. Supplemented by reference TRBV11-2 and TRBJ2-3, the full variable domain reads EAGVAQSPRYKIIEKRQSVAFWCNPISGHATLYWYQQILGQGPKLLIQFQNNGVVDDSQLPKDRFSAERLKGVDSTLKIQPAKLEDSAVYLCASSPGLVVPDTQYFGPGTRLTVL.

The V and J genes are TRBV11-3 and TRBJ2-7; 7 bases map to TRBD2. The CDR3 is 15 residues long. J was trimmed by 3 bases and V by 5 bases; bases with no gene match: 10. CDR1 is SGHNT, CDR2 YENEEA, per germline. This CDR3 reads CASSDSSGGVYEQYF. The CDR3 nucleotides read TGTGCCAGCAGCGACTCTAGCGGAGGGGTCTACGAGCAGTACTTC.

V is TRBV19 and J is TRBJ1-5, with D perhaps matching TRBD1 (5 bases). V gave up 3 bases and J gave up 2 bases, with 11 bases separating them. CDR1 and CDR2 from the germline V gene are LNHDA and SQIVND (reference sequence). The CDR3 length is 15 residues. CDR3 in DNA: TGTGCCAGTAGTATGCGACAGATGGGCAATCAGCCCCAGCATTTT. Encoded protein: CASSMRQMGNQPQHF.

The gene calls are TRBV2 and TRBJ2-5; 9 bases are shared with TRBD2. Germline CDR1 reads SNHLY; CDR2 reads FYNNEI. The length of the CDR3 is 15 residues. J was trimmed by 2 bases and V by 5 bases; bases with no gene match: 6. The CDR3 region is CASSLAGSGQETQYF. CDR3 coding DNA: TGTGCCAGCAGTCTAGCGGGAAGTGGGCAAGAGACCCAGTACTTC.

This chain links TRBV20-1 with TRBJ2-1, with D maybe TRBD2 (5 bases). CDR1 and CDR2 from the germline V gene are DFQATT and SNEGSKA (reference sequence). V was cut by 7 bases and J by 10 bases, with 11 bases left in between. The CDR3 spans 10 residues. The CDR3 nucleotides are TGCAGTGTTTTAGGCGGGGAGCAGTTCTTC. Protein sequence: CSVLGGEQFF.

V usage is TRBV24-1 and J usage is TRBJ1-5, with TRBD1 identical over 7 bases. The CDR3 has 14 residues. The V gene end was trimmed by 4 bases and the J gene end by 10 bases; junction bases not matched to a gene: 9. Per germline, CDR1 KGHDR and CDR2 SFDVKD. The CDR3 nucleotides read TGTGCCACCAGTGAGAGACAGGGCAGTCAACCCCAGCATTTT. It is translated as CATSERQGSQPQHF.

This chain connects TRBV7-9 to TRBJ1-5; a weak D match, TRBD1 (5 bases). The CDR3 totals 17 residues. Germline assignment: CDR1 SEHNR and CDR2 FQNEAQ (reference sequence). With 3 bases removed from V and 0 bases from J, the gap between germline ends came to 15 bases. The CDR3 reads CASSFGTGRYSNQPQHF. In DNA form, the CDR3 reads TGTGCCAGCAGCTTCGGGACTGGCCGTTATAGCAATCAGCCCCAGCATTTT.

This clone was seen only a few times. The CDR3 loop is CASSVDRGETDTQYF. As DNA, the CDR3 is TGTGCCAGCAGCGTAGACCGGGGGGAGACGGATACGCAGTATTTT. The chain has TRBV9 and TRBJ2-3, with TRBD2 matching 7 bases. V was pared by 0 bases and J by 6 bases, with 7 bases of the junction left unmatched. CDR1 and CDR2 (germline): SGDLS, YYNGEE. The CDR3 extends over 15 amino acids.

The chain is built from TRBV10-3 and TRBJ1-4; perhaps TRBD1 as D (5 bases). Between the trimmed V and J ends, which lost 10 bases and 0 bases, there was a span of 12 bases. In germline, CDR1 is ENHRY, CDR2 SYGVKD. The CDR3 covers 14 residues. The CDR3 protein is CATSGDSTNEKLFF. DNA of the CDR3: TGTGCCACCTCGGGGGACTCAACTAATGAAAAACTGTTTTTT.